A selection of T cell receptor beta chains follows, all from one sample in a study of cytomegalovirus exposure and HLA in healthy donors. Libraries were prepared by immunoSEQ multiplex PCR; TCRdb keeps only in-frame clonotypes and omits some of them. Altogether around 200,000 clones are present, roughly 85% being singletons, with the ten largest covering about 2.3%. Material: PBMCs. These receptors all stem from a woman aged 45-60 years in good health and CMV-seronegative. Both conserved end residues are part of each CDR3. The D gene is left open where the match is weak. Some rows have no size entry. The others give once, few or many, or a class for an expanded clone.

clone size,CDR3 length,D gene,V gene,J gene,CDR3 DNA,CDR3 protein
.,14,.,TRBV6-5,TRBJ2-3,TGTGCCAGCACCTTCCTAGGATCGCCAGATACGCAGTATTTT,CASTFLGSPDTQYF
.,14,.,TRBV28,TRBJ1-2,TGTGCCAGCACATACCAAGGGGGACGCGGGGGCTACACCTTC,CASTYQGGRGGYTF
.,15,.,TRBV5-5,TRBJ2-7,TGTGCCAGCAGTGCCGATACAGGGTTTTCGGACGAGCAGTACTTC,CASSADTGFSDEQYF
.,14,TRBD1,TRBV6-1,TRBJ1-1,TGTGCCAGCAGTGAAATTGTGCAGGGGGCGTCAGCTTTCTTT,CASSEIVQGASAFF
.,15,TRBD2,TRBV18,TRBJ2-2,TGTGCCAGCTCACCAACTAGCGGGGCCGCCGGGGAGCTGTTTTTT,CASSPTSGAAGELFF
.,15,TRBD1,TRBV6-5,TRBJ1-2,TGTGCCAGCAGGCCCGGACAGGGGGCCGCAGGCGGCTACACCTTC,CASRPGQGAAGGYTF
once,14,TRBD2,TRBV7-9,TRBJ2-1,TGTGCCAGCATCCCCGGTGCGGGAGTGGGCGAGCAGTTCTTC,CASIPGAGVGEQFF
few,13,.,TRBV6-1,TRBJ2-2,TGTGCCAGCACGGGGGGCGAAGCCGGGGAGCTGTTTTTT,CASTGGEAGELFF
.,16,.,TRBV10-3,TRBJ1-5,TGTGCCACATCAAGGTCGACAGGTGAAAGCAATCAGCCCCAGCATTTT,CATSRSTGESNQPQHF
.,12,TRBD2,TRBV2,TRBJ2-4,TGTGCCAGCAGTCGGACTAGCGGGAGTGTATACTTC,CASSRTSGSVYF
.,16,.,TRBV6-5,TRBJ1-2,TGTGCCAGCAGTTACTCTCGGGCAGGGCGCGGCTATGGCTACACCTTC,CASSYSRAGRGYGYTF
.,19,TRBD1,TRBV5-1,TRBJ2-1,TGCGCCAGCAGCTCGTCCGGGACAGGGGACCCGAGCTCCTACAATGAGCAGTTCTTC,CASSSSGTGDPSSYNEQFF
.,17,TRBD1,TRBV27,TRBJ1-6,TGTGCCAGCAGTTTAACGGCAGGGGGCTCCTATAATTCACCCCTCCACTTT,CASSLTAGGSYNSPLHF
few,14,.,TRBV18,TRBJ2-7,TGTGCCAGCTCACCACCGCAGGGGCCCTACGAGCAGTACTTC,CASSPPQGPYEQYF
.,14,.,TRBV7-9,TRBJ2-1,TGTGCCAGCAGCTTAGCCGTAGGAGCTGGTGAGCAGTTCTTC,CASSLAVGAGEQFF
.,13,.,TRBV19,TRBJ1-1,TGTGCCAGTAGTGACGACAAGAACACTGAAGCTTTCTTT,CASSDDKNTEAFF
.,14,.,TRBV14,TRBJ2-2,TGTGCCAGCAGCCAAGATGGGGCCCCCGGGGAGCTGTTTTTT,CASSQDGAPGELFF
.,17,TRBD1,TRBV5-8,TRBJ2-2,TGTGCCAGCAGCTCCTGGACAGGGGCAGCGAACACCGGGGAGCTGTTTTTT,CASSSWTGAANTGELFF
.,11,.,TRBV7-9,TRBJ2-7,TGTGCCAGCACCTCTTCCTACGAGCAGTACTTC,CASTSSYEQYF
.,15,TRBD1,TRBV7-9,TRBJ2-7,TGTGCCAGCAGCTTAGCGGATCAGGGGGCGCTTGAGCAGTACTTC,CASSLADQGALEQYF
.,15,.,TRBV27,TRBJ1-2,TGTGCCAGCAAGGAAAGCGCAGAGGGTGCCTATGGCTACACCTTC,CASKESAEGAYGYTF
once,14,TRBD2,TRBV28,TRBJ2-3,TGTGCCACCGCGCAGGGACTATCCACAGATACGCAGTATTTT,CATAQGLSTDTQYF
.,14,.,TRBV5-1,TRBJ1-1,TGCGCCAGCAGACCCCTGGAGGGCGGCACTGAAGCTTTCTTT,CASRPLEGGTEAFF
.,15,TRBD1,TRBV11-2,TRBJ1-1,TGTGCCAGCAGCTTGGACAGGGGGAAGTACACTGAAGCTTTCTTT,CASSLDRGKYTEAFF
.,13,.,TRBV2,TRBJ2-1,TGTGCCAGCAGTGATGGGAGATACAATGAGCAGTTCTTC,CASSDGRYNEQFF
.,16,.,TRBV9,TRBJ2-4,TGTGCCAGCAGCCCCGGGGAGCCCGTAGCCAAAAACATTCAGTACTTC,CASSPGEPVAKNIQYF
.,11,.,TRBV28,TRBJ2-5,TGTGCCAGCAGTTTTCTAGAGACCCAGTACTTC,CASSFLETQYF
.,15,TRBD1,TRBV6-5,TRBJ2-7,TGTGCCAGCAGTTACTCGTTGCAGGGGGCCTACGAGCAGTACTTC,CASSYSLQGAYEQYF
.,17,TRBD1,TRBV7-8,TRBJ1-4,TGTGCCAGCAGCCTAAGAAGGACAGGGGGCGAAGGAGAAAAACTGTTTTTT,CASSLRRTGGEGEKLFF
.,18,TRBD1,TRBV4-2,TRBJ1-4,TGTGCCAGCAGCCAATCCGGACAGGGAGGTCCGACTAATGAAAAACTGTTTTTT,CASSQSGQGGPTNEKLFF
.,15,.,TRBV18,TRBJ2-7,TGTGCCAGCTCACCACCATCGGGGAGAGAGTACGAGCAGTACTTC,CASSPPSGREYEQYF
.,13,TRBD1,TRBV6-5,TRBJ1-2,TGTGCCAGCAGTCGGGACAGAAGCTATGGCTACACCTTC,CASSRDRSYGYTF
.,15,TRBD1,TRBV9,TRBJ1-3,TGTGCCAGCACCCCAGGGGGCAGCTCTGGAAACACCATATATTTT,CASTPGGSSGNTIYF
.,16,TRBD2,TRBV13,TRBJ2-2,TGTGCCAGCAGCCCCAGGACTAGCGGGAGTGACGGGGAGCTGTTTTTT,CASSPRTSGSDGELFF
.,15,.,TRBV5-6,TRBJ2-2,TGTGCCAGCAGCTTGCCGGGACAAAACACCGGGGAGCTGTTTTTT,CASSLPGQNTGELFF
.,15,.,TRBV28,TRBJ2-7,TGTGCCAGCAGGGGGCACGACAGCCGCTCCTACGAGCAGTACTTC,CASRGHDSRSYEQYF
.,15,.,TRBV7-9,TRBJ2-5,TGTGCCAGCAGCCCCCCCACTAGCAGGTTGGAGACCCAGTACTTC,CASSPPTSRLETQYF
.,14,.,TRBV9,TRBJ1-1,TGTGCCAGCAGCGTATTGGCAGAGAACACTGAAGCTTTCTTT,CASSVLAENTEAFF
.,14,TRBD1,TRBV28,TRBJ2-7,TGTGCCACCATAGGGACAGCACCCCCCTACGAGCAGTACTTC,CATIGTAPPYEQYF
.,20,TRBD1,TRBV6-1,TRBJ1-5,TGTGCCAGCAGTGAAGTGGGCGGGACAGGTCTATCGTGGAGCAATCAGCCCCAGCATTTT,CASSEVGGTGLSWSNQPQHF
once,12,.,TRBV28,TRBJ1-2,TGTGCCAGCAGTTTTGACAGTTATGGCTACACCTTC,CASSFDSYGYTF
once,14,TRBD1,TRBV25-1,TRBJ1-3,TGTGCCAGCAGTGAAGAGGGGGCCCAAGACACCATATATTTT,CASSEEGAQDTIYF
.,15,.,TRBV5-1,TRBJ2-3,TGCGCCAGCAGCTTGGGCGGAGACAGCACAGATACGCAGTATTTT,CASSLGGDSTDTQYF
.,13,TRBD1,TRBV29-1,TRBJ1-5,TGCAGCGTAATGACAGGGGCGGATCAGCCCCAGCATTTT,CSVMTGADQPQHF
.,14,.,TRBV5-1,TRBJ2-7,TGCGCCAGCAGCTTGGTAGCGGCGAGGGGCGAGCAGTACTTC,CASSLVAARGEQYF
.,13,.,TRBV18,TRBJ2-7,TGTGCCAGCTCCCAGGCTGAAGGCTACGAGCAGTACTTC,CASSQAEGYEQYF
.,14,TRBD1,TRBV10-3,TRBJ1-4,TGTGCCATCAGTGAGAGAGGGGGCAGGGAAAAACTGTTTTTT,CAISERGGREKLFF
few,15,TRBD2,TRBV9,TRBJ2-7,TGTGCCAGCAGCGTAGAGGGACTAGCGGGAGTTGAGCAGTACTTC,CASSVEGLAGVEQYF
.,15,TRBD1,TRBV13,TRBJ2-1,TGTGCCAGCAGCGGGGACAGGGGTCATTTCAATGAGCAGTTCTTC,CASSGDRGHFNEQFF
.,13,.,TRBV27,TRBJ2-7,TGTGCCAGCAGTTTACAGGGTGGCTACGAGCAGTACTTC,CASSLQGGYEQYF
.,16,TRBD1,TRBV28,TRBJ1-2,TGTGCCAGCAGTTTAGCAGTTCGGACAGGGTTCTACGGCTACACCTTC,CASSLAVRTGFYGYTF
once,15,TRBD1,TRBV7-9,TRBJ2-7,TGTGCCAGCAGCTTCGGGACAGGTCTAAACTACGAGCAGTACTTC,CASSFGTGLNYEQYF
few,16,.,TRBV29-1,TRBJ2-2,TGCAGCGTTGAAATCCCGACTAGTTCGAACACCGGGGAGCTGTTTTTT,CSVEIPTSSNTGELFF
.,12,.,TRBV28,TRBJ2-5,TGTGCCAGCAGTTACAGAAAAGAGACCCAGTACTTC,CASSYRKETQYF
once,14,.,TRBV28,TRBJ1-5,TGTGCCAGCAGTGCAGACAGGACCAATCAGCCCCAGCATTTT,CASSADRTNQPQHF
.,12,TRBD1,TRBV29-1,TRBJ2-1,TGCAGCGCCGGGACAGGGTCCAATGAGCAGTTCTTC,CSAGTGSNEQFF